These 9 T cell receptor beta chains originate from one sample sequenced in a study of blood T cell repertoires in COVID-19. Method: immunoSEQ multiplex PCR; TCRdb's copy keeps in-frame clones and lacks some. Counted here are roughly 140,000 clones, more than 80% occurring once; the ten biggest clones make up 2.5% to 3.5%. Sequencing input: peripheral blood. These receptors originate from a woman aged 60-75 years with active COVID-19.

A remark on this clone: Other DNA sequences in the sample encode the same CDR3. The chain recombines TRBV7-2 with TRBJ2-7; TRBD2 aligns across 13 bases. V trimming: 1 base; J trimming: 3 bases; junction bases outside the gene matches: 0. This CDR3 region has 15 residues. Germline lookup yields CDR1 SGHTA and CDR2 FQGNSA. The CDR3 sequence is CASSLGTSGSYEQYF. CDR3 nucleotides: TGTGCCAGCAGCTTAGGGACTAGCGGGAGCTACGAGCAGTACTTC.

The chain has TRBV7-2 and TRBJ2-7; possible D gene TRBD1, 5 bases. The V and J ends lost 8 bases and 3 bases respectively, with 17 bases between them. Germline V gene lookup returns CDR1 SGHTA and CDR2 FQGNSA. CDR3 length equals 14 residues. CDR3 amino acids: CASCPVQGYYEQYF. CDR3 DNA: TGTGCCAGCTGCCCCGTGCAGGGATACTACGAGCAGTACTTC. The full variable domain, completed using reference TRBV7-2 and TRBJ2-7, is GAGVSQSPSNKVTEKGKDVELRCDPISGHTALYWYRQSLGQGLEFLIYFQGNSAPDKSGLPSDRFSAERTGGSVSTLTIQRTQQEDSAVYLCASCPVQGYYEQYFGPGTRLTVT.

V gene TRBV9 combines with J gene TRBJ2-3; possible D gene TRBD1, 5 bases. CDR1 SGDLS and CDR2 YYNGEE come from the germline V gene. V lost 2 bases to trimming and J lost 9 bases, with 16 bases between them. The CDR3 covers 14 residues. This CDR3 reads CASSVDSSPLTQYF. DNA of the CDR3: TGTGCCAGCAGCGTCGACAGTTCCCCCCTCACGCAGTATTTT. The whole variable domain, remainder taken from reference TRBV9 and TRBJ2-3, is DSGVTQTPKHLITATGQRVTLRCSPRSGDLSVYWYQQSLDQGLQFLIQYYNGEERAKGNILERFSAQQFPDLHSELNLSSLELGDSALYFCASSVDSSPLTQYFGPGTRLTVL.

The chain links TRBV6-1 to TRBJ1-2; 8 nucleotides agree with TRBD1. The CDR3 spans 15 residues. Trimming removed 0 bases from V and 5 bases from J; junction bases left unmatched: 5. In germline, CDR1 is MNHNS, CDR2 SASEGT. In nucleotides, the CDR3 is TGTGCCAGCAGTGAAGCAGGGACAGGCCAATATGGCTACACCTTC. Its protein product is CASSEAGTGQYGYTF.

The chain joins TRBV18 to TRBJ2-7; D is perhaps TRBD2 (6 bases). Germline loops: CDR1 KGHSH, CDR2 LQKENI. Between the trimmed V and J ends, which lost 5 bases and 0 bases, there was a span of 17 bases. CDR3 size: 16 residues. The CDR3 loop reads CASSREARPSSYEQYF. DNA of the CDR3: TGTGCCAGCTCAAGGGAGGCCAGGCCTAGCTCCTACGAGCAGTACTTC. Together with reference TRBV18 and TRBJ2-7, the CDR3 gives the full variable domain: NAGVMQNPRHLVRRRGQEARLRCSPMKGHSHVYWYRQLPEEGLKFMVYLQKENIIDESGMPKERFSAEFPKEGPSILRIQQVVRGDSAAYFCASSREARPSSYEQYFGPGTRLTVT.

The J gene is TRBJ2-7, the V gene TRBV7-8, with D possibly matching TRBD1 (5 bases). Germline V gives CDR1 SGHVS, CDR2 FQNEAQ. The CDR3 length is 15 residues. The ends were cut back, 4 bases at V and 1 base at J, with 14 bases in the middle. This CDR3 is CASSSGLILSYEQYF. CDR3 nucleotide sequence: TGTGCCAGCAGCTCAGGGCTAATCCTGTCCTACGAGCAGTACTTC.

The chain carries TRBV18 and TRBJ2-3; 12 nucleotides line up with TRBD2. This CDR3 has 17 residues. The J segment lost 2 bases and the V segment lost 1 base, leaving 4 bases of the junction unmatched. Germline CDR1 reads KGHSH; CDR2 reads LQKENI. Here the CDR3 reads CASSPRLAGDPTDTQYF. The CDR3, as DNA: TGTGCCAGCTCACCACGACTAGCGGGAGACCCCACAGATACGCAGTATTTT.

The CDR3 sequence is CASSFAQGNYNEQFF. The CDR3 DNA sequence: TGTGCCAGCAGCTTTGCACAGGGCAACTACAATGAGCAGTTCTTC. The chain carries TRBV7-3 and TRBJ2-1, with D possibly being TRBD1 (6 bases). Germline CDR1 and CDR2: SGHTA and FQGTGA. This CDR3 comprises 15 residues. V gave up 3 bases and J gave up 3 bases, with 12 bases separating them. Full variable domain (missing parts from reference TRBV7-3 and TRBJ2-1): GAGVSQTPSNKVTEKGKYVELRCDPISGHTALYWYRQSLGQGPEFLIYFQGTGAADDSGLPNDRFFAVRPEGSVSTLKIQRTERGDSAVYLCASSFAQGNYNEQFFGPGTRLTVL.

V gene TRBV10-3 combines with J gene TRBJ1-1; D perhaps matches TRBD1 (5 bases). CDR1 and CDR2 from the germline V gene are ENHRY and SYGVKD. With 6 bases removed from V and 1 base from J, the gap between germline ends came to 18 bases. The CDR3 covers 16 residues. CDR3 sequence reads: CAISVTKTGTNTEAFF. The CDR3 DNA reads TGTGCCATCAGCGTTACTAAAACAGGCACGAACACTGAAGCTTTCTTT.